Listed below are T cell receptor beta chains from one sample, sequenced in a study of radiotherapy plus CTLA-4 blockade in lung cancer. Here immunoSEQ multiplex PCR was the method, and the copy in TCRdb shows in-frame clones only, minus some. The sample shows tens of thousands of clones, around 70% of them seen only once. Material: peripheral blood, obtained from a patient treated with radiotherapy plus ipilimumab. The receptor source for this set is a human donor with non-small cell lung cancer whose response to radiotherapy plus ipilimumab could not be evaluated. Each CDR3 is given with its conserved first and last residue. D genes are given only for firm matches. The size of a clone is reported for some rows only, either as once, few or many, or as a class for expanded clones.

v_call	j_call	d_call	clone_size	cdr3_aa	cdr3_nt
TRBV5-1	TRBJ1-4	-	-	CASSLARGSEKLFF	TGCGCCAGCAGCTTGGCCAGAGGTTCTGAAAAACTGTTTTTT
TRBV28	TRBJ2-7	TRBD1	-	CASRNRDSRYEQYF	TGTGCCAGCAGAAACCGGGACAGCCGCTACGAGCAGTACTTC
TRBV18	TRBJ2-7	-	-	CASSPRSSEGEQYF	TGTGCCAGCTCACCACGGTCCTCGGAGGGAGAGCAGTACTTC
TRBV5-5	TRBJ2-7	TRBD1	-	CASSRGQGASYEQYF	TGTGCCAGCAGTCGAGGACAGGGGGCGTCCTACGAGCAGTACTTC
TRBV18	TRBJ1-1	TRBD1	-	CASSIGQGLMNTEAFF	TGTGCCAGCTCGATTGGACAGGGGCTCATGAACACTGAAGCTTTCTTT
TRBV19	TRBJ2-1	TRBD2	once	CASSSPRTSGSGDEQFF	TGTGCCAGTAGTTCCCCCCGGACTAGCGGGAGTGGGGATGAGCAGTTCTTC
TRBV7-2	TRBJ2-1	-	-	CASSLVPSSSVYNEQFF	TGTGCCAGCAGCTTAGTGCCGAGTTCGAGCGTCTACAATGAGCAGTTCTTC
TRBV27	TRBJ2-7	TRBD1	-	CASSSGQVPSMPFYEQYF	TGTGCCAGCAGCTCGGGACAGGTACCCAGTATGCCGTTTTACGAGCAGTACTTC
TRBV11-2	TRBJ2-3	TRBD2	-	CASSLGSGGPTDTQYF	TGTGCCAGCAGCTTAGGGTCGGGAGGGCCCACAGATACGCAGTATTTT
TRBV19	TRBJ1-5	-	-	CASTPSGQINQPQHF	TGTGCCAGTACCCCTTCAGGGCAGATCAATCAGCCCCAGCATTTT
TRBV25-1	TRBJ2-1	TRBD2	-	CASSKTSAVNNEQFF	TGTGCCAGCAGTAAGACTAGCGCAGTCAACAATGAGCAGTTCTTC
TRBV11-2	TRBJ1-2	TRBD1	-	CASSFDRGDYGYTF	TGTGCCAGCAGCTTCGACAGGGGGGACTATGGCTACACCTTC
TRBV6-6	TRBJ2-2	-	-	CASSLTGYNTGELFF	TGTGCCAGCAGTTTAACAGGGTATAACACCGGGGAGCTGTTTTTT
TRBV5-1	TRBJ1-4	-	-	CASSSEPATNEKLFF	TGCGCCAGCAGCAGCGAACCGGCAACTAATGAAAAACTGTTTTTT
TRBV7-2	TRBJ2-7	-	-	CASTRAGAYEQYF	TGTGCCAGCACTCGAGCGGGCGCCTACGAGCAGTACTTC
TRBV5-8	TRBJ1-2	-	-	CASSLGQVFYGYTF	TGTGCCAGCAGCTTGGGTCAGGTCTTCTATGGCTACACCTTC
TRBV7-9	TRBJ2-1	-	-	CASSCIGGSTRCNEQFF	TGTGCCAGCAGCTGCATTGGGGGCTCCACCCGGTGCAATGAGCAGTTCTTC
TRBV28	TRBJ2-5	-	few	CASNRRGETQYF	TGTGCCAGCAATCGCCGGGGAGAGACCCAGTACTTC
TRBV6-6	TRBJ1-2	-	-	CASSYLEVDGYTF	TGTGCCAGCAGTTACCTGGAGGTCGATGGCTACACCTTC
TRBV2	TRBJ2-3	-	-	CASQETPDTQYF	TGTGCCAGCCAAGAGACACCAGATACGCAGTATTTT
TRBV27	TRBJ2-1	TRBD1	few	CASSSGRGREQFF	TGTGCCAGCAGTTCTGGCAGGGGGCGTGAGCAGTTCTTC
TRBV30	TRBJ1-2	TRBD1	-	CASTGTGVGGYTF	TGTGCCTCGACCGGGACAGGGGTTGGCGGCTACACCTTC
TRBV7-2	TRBJ2-3	-	-	CASSPNRGPDTQYF	TGTGCCAGCAGCCCAAACCGCGGCCCAGATACGCAGTATTTT
TRBV7-9	TRBJ2-1	TRBD2	-	CASSFWSVAGGWYNEQFF	TGTGCCAGCAGCTTTTGGAGTGTAGCGGGAGGATGGTACAATGAGCAGTTCTTC
TRBV5-1	TRBJ1-2	TRBD1	-	CASGSGQGNYGYTF	TGCGCCAGCGGAAGTGGACAGGGGAACTATGGCTACACCTTC